This TCR beta chain was retrieved from a study of cytomegalovirus exposure and HLA in healthy donors. Germline V gene sequence: CDR1 SGHNT, CDR2 YYREEE (reference sequence). This CDR3 is built from 13 residues. With 2 bases removed from V and 1 base from J, the gap between germline ends came to 6 bases. Points from the study as a whole: With further analysis later on, most CMV-associated TCR beta chains appeared HLA-restricted. Some TCR beta chains (more than 150 of them) were listed as cytomegalovirus-associated.

60 Vbeta and 13 Jbeta primers were used in PCR. Sequenced by immunoSEQ multiplex PCR; TCRdb stores in-frame clones only, minus some. The sample contains 150,000 or so clones, about 80% of which appear only once. Details on this clone: Its antigen remains unknown.

The chain links TRBV5-4 to TRBJ1-1; no firm D call. The sequence derives from a woman aged 40 to 55 in good health and CMV-seronegative. Sequenced sample: PBMCs. The CDR3 bases are TGTGCCAGCAGCTTCCGACAGAACACTGAAGCTTTCTTT. This translates into CASSFRQNTEAFF.